The 9 T cell receptor beta chains presented below share a single source sample, sequenced in a study of glioma-infiltrating T cells. The iRepertoire nested amplicon-rescue multiplex PCR amplified TCR alpha and beta CDR3s from RNA. Each CDR3 protein gets one entry after TCRdb re-called the multiplex PCR reads with MiXCR. The repertoire holds roughly 100,000 distinct CDR3 sequences, approximately 42% seen once, with more than 30% in the top ten. Sequenced material: glioma tissue, nonneoplastic brain tissue, or PBMCs (not recorded which). The receptors stem from a human donor with low-grade glioma or glioblastoma, undergoing nonglioma brain surgery, or in good health (not recorded which).

As concerns this clonotype: The missing conserved phenylalanine or tryptophan at the end of this CDR3 makes a read error likely. No DNA is shown, since the ends of the CDR3 on it are uncertain; the CDR3 is the one TCRdb lists. The V call is TRBV6-2 or TRBV6-3, the J call TRBJ2-3; TRBD1, as called in the table, went unchecked against the DNA. From its first to its last residue, the CDR3 has 14 amino acids. Germline V gene data show CDR1 as MNHEY and CDR2 as SVGEGT. The CDR3 loop is CASSFGGATDTQSL.

About this clonotype itself: Possible read error: a much larger clone is one base away. The chain is built from TRBV10-3 and TRBJ2-2, with a possible D match to TRBD2 (6 bases). CDR3 length: 16 residues. Germline V gene lookup returns CDR1 ENHRY and CDR2 SYGVKD. The CDR3 DNA is TGTACCATCAGGACCTCTCTAGCGCCGAACACCGGGGAGCTGTTTTTT. Protein product: CTIRTSLAPNTGELFF.

Ten or more counts support this clonotype. V gene TRBV20-1 combines with J gene TRBJ2-3, with 7 bases fitting TRBD2. CDR3 length equals 15 residues. The V segment lost 0 bases and the J segment 6 bases; nucleotides outside the gene matches: 9. Germline CDR1 is DFQATT and CDR2 is SNEGSKA (reference sequence). CDR3 sequence (DNA): TGCAGTGCTAGAGATCTGGCGGGAGTTCATGATACGCAGTATTTT. This encodes CSARDLAGVHDTQYF.

J is TRBJ2-7 and V is TRBV28, with a weak D call TRBD2 (5 bases). This CDR3 has 13 amino acids. Germline V gene data show CDR1 as MDHEN and CDR2 as SYDVKM. CDR3 DNA: TGTGCGGCCAGCGTCGGAGGTGCCTACGAGCAGTACTTC. It specifies CAASVGGAYEQYF.

This clonotype was counted at least ten times. The V and J genes are TRBV2 and TRBJ2-3, with D perhaps given as TRBD1 or TRBD2 (6 bases each). Trimming took 5 bases from V and 2 from J, leaving 11 bases between them. CDR3 length: 14 residues. CDR1 is SNHLY, CDR2 FYNNEI, per germline. The CDR3 sequence is CASSTGRFTDTQYF. CDR3 DNA sequence: TGTGCCAGCAGTACAGGGAGGTTCACAGATACGCAGTATTTT.

Concerning this clonotype: One base away lies a much larger clone, so this may be a sequencing read error. The CDR3 is CASSPPTSDKQYF. The CDR3, as DNA: TGTGCCAGCAGCCCCCCGACTAGCGATAAGCAGTATTTT. J is TRBJ2-3 and V is TRBV7-8; 8 positions agree with TRBD2. This CDR3 region has 13 residues. CDR1 SGHVS and CDR2 FQNEAQ come from the germline V gene.

The chain combines TRBV5-1 with TRBJ2-7; 12 bases agree with TRBD2. V lost 4 bases to trimming and J lost 11 bases; unmatched junction nucleotides: 10. The CDR3 totals 14 residues. Germline V gene lookup returns CDR1 SGHRS and CDR2 YFSETQ. The DNA of the CDR3 is TGCGCCAGCAGCGCAACTAGCGGGAGGCCCTTCGAGTACTTC. Protein sequence: CASSATSGRPFEYF. Together with reference TRBV5-1 and TRBJ2-7, the CDR3 gives the full variable domain: KAGVTQTPRYLIKTRGQQVTLSCSPISGHRSVSWYQQTPGQGLQFLFEYFSETQRNKGNFPGRFSGRQFSNSRSEMNVSTLELGDSALYLCASSATSGRPFEYFGPGTRLTVT.

On this clonotype itself: Without the conserved terminal phenylalanine or tryptophan, this CDR3 likely stems from a read error. The DNA is left out, because the CDR3 cannot be placed on it with certainty; the CDR3 is given as TCRdb lists it. The rearrangement links TRBV20-1 to TRBJ2-1; the table's TRBD1 call for D was not verified on the DNA. The CDR3 comprises 14 residues, both ends counted. Germline assignment: CDR1 DFQATT and CDR2 SNEGSKA (reference sequence). CDR3 loop: CSAGTGASYNEKFL.

Many counts were recorded for this clonotype. The chain has TRBV11-2 and TRBJ2-2; D ambiguous. The ends were cut back, 1 base at V and 7 bases at J, with 13 bases in the middle. Per the germline V gene, CDR1 is SGHAT and CDR2 is FQNNGV. The CDR3 loop spans 15 amino acids. CDR3 bases: TGTGCCAGCAGCTTAGTGTTAGGGCTTGGCGGGGAGCTGTTTTTT. Amino acid sequence: CASSLVLGLGGELFF.